This paragraph reports one TCR beta chain. Its antigen is currently unknown. The CDR3 length is 14 residues. The germline V gene has CDR1 ENHRY and CDR2 SYGVKD. The ends lost 6 bases at V and 7 bases at J; junction bases unmatched: 9. Per sample, at least 6 micrograms of total RNA were extracted. The data belong to a study of blood T cells in healthy people across ages. Findings and limits, study-wide: Naive T cell percentage showed a strong correlation with the diversity of TCR beta.

Primers used in a second PCR of roughly 6 to 11 cycles were a sample-barcoded 5' primer and a J-beta primer mix. TCRdb passed the 5' RACE reads through MiXCR, listing each CDR3 protein once. The table shows 800,000 to 950,000 distinct CDR3 sequences, with under 40% occurring only once. The sample comprised blood. The receptor comes from a man younger than 35 in good health. The chain uses TRBV10-3 and TRBJ2-7; 10 bases are a match to TRBD2. CDR3 nucleotides: TGTGCCATCAGGATAGCGGGGGGTTACAATGAGCAGTACTTC. Protein: CAIRIAGGYNEQYF.